This TCR beta chain was documented in a study of monozygotic twins with inflammatory bowel disease. Concerning this clonotype itself: Its antigen is unknown.

The CDR3 has 16 amino acids. Germline-derived CDR1 and CDR2 are SGHTA and FQGTGA. Per individual sample, eight separate reactions were used to make cDNA. For each CDR3 protein, TCRdb gives one entry from its re-call of the 5' RACE reads, without DNA. This sample's clone table lists some 450,000 distinct CDR3 sequences. Overall study results and limits: Individual T cell subtypes were not distinguishable.

Sample: blood. This chain connects TRBV7-3 to TRBJ1-1. The TCR sequence derives from a human donor with ulcerative colitis or Crohn's disease, or a healthy co-twin of an affected twin (not recorded which). CDR3 loop: CASSLAPPGGGTEAFF.